This T cell receptor beta chain emerged from a study of T cells expressing NK-cell markers. About the study: Out of eight donors sequenced, seven tested HCMV-seropositive and the remaining one seronegative.

The CDR3 length is 12 residues. Germline lookup yields CDR1 DFQATT and CDR2 SNEGSKA (reference sequence). After re-calling the 5' RACE reads, TCRdb lists one entry per CDR3 protein, DNA absent. The sample data list some 150,000 distinct CDR3 sequences. The sample taken for sequencing was blood T cells: a sorted CD56 or NKG2C T cell subset, CD4+ or CD8+ T cells, or bulk PBMC T cells (not recorded which). The source is a man between 18 and 29 years old in good health. The rearrangement uses TRBV20-1 and TRBJ1-2. The CDR3 sequence: CSAREEDYGYTF.